This T cell receptor (beta chain) was retrieved from a study of blood T cell repertoires in COVID-19. Across the study: Researchers got acute and convalescent COVID-19 samples from the United States, Italy and Spain.

In the original processing: By means of reference gene primer amplification, nucleated cell counts were estimated. Generated by immunoSEQ multiplex PCR, the TCRdb table keeps only in-frame clones and is missing some. The D gene and trimming were derived from the DNA, and the V and J assignments and clone size from that table. Of about 110,000 clones listed, 80% to 90% are singletons. The V end lost 4 bases, the J end lost 1 base, and 10 bases lay between the germline ends. Germline CDR1 and CDR2: LGHDT and YNNKEL (reference sequence). The CDR3 has 14 residues. This clonotype was sampled from a woman aged 45-60 years with active or convalescent COVID-19. The rearrangement joins TRBV3-1 (or the pseudogene TRBV3-2) to TRBJ1-1; D not resolved. The sample consisted of peripheral blood. CDR3 protein: CASSPREKNTEAFF. CDR3 in DNA: TGTGCCAGCAGCCCCCGGGAGAAGAACACTGAAGCTTTCTTT.